The 20 T cell receptor beta chains below all came from one sample that was sequenced in a study of cytomegalovirus exposure and HLA in healthy donors. The table came from immunoSEQ multiplex PCR; TCRdb's copy has only in-frame clones and leaves some out. Of about 72,000 clones listed, 85% to 95% are singletons. Sample: PBMCs. These receptors all come from a woman younger than 35 in good health and CMV-seropositive.

The chain combines TRBV18 with TRBJ2-7; TRBD2 matches at 15 bases. The CDR3 covers 17 residues. V lost 0 bases to trimming and J lost 3 bases; unmatched junction nucleotides: 3. CDR1 KGHSH and CDR2 LQKENI come from the germline V gene. This CDR3 is CASSPPGLAGGFYEQYF. The CDR3 DNA reads as TGTGCCAGCTCACCACCGGGACTAGCGGGAGGTTTCTACGAGCAGTACTTC.

The chain recombines TRBV18 with TRBJ2-7; tentative D call: TRBD2 (6 bases). V was shortened by 3 bases and J by 0 bases, with 15 bases between the two germline ends. Germline CDR1 reads KGHSH; CDR2 reads LQKENI. The length of the CDR3 is 16 residues. The CDR3: CASSPPRDSSSYEQYF. CDR3 coding DNA: TGTGCCAGCTCACCCCCCCGGGACTCGAGCTCCTACGAGCAGTACTTC.

The chain has TRBV6-6 and TRBJ1-1; 7 bases fit TRBD1. Germline V gene lookup returns CDR1 MNHNY and CDR2 SVGAGI (reference sequence). The CDR3 contains 12 residues. The trim removed 7 bases at V and 11 bases at J, leaving 10 bases unmatched. CDR3 sequence reads: CASTPGQPGAFF. CDR3 nucleotide sequence: TGTGCCAGCACCCCGGGACAGCCTGGGGCTTTCTTT.

J is TRBJ2-2 and V is TRBV2; 9 bases fit TRBD2. Germline V gene data show CDR1 as SNHLY and CDR2 as FYNNEI. Germline trimming cut 7 bases from V and 2 bases from J; bases unmatched to any gene: 5. The CDR3 covers 15 residues. DNA for the CDR3: TGTGCCAGCATATGGCTAGCGGGAAACACCGGGGAGCTGTTTTTT. This codes for CASIWLAGNTGELFF.

This chain joins TRBV6-5 and TRBJ2-1; 7 bases fit TRBD2. This CDR3 is 16 amino acids long. The ends lost 0 bases at V and 2 bases at J; junction bases unmatched: 4. In germline, CDR1 is MNHEY, CDR2 SVGAGI. The CDR3 DNA sequence: TGTGCCAGCAGTTACTCGAGTCTAGCGGCCTACAATGAGCAGTTCTTC. It translates to CASSYSSLAAYNEQFF.

The rearrangement links TRBV19 to TRBJ2-7; 7 bases map to TRBD2. The V gene's germline CDR1 is LNHDA and CDR2 SQIVND (reference sequence). Trimming at V came to 0 bases and at J to 3 bases, leaving 2 bases not matched to a gene. This CDR3 contains 14 residues. The CDR3 spells CASSIEAGNYEQYF. The CDR3 bases are TGTGCCAGTAGTATAGAAGCGGGGAACTACGAGCAGTACTTC.

The chain is built from TRBV7-9 and TRBJ1-1; 8 bases align to TRBD1. V was pared by 5 bases and J by 1 base, with 6 bases of the junction left unmatched. The V gene's germline CDR1 is SEHNR and CDR2 FQNEAQ (reference sequence). The CDR3 extends over 15 amino acids. The CDR3 here is CASSPRGLGNTEAFF. Written as DNA, the CDR3 is TGTGCCAGCAGCCCCAGGGGGCTCGGGAACACTGAAGCTTTCTTT.

The CDR3 loop reads CSAALSGYGELFF. The CDR3 nucleotides read TGCAGCGCCGCCCTCTCGGGGTACGGGGAGCTGTTTTTT. V gene TRBV29-1 combines with J gene TRBJ2-2, with D tentatively TRBD2 (5 bases). Trimming took off 7 bases at V and 7 bases at J, with 16 bases between the two ends. The CDR3 has 13 residues. CDR1 and CDR2 (germline): SQVTM, ANQGSEA.

This chain connects TRBV15 to TRBJ1-5, with TRBD1 matching over 10 bases. This CDR3 comprises 17 residues. Germline V gene lookup returns CDR1 LNHNV and CDR2 YYDKDF (reference sequence). The J segment lost 0 bases and the V segment lost 1 base, leaving 3 bases of the junction unmatched. The CDR3 is CATSRGQGAISNQPQHF. In DNA form, the CDR3 reads TGTGCCACCAGCAGAGGACAGGGGGCCATTAGCAATCAGCCCCAGCATTTT. Together with reference TRBV15 and TRBJ1-5, the CDR3 gives the full variable domain: DAMVIQNPRYQVTQFGKPVTLSCSQTLNHNVMYWYQQKSSQAPKLLFHYYDKDFNNEADTPDNFQSRRPNTSFCFLDIRSPGLGDTAMYLCATSRGQGAISNQPQHFGDGTRLSIL.

The V gene is TRBV28, the J gene TRBJ2-5; TRBD1 aligns across 8 bases. The DNA end is a closer match to TRBJ2-7, so the J assignment may be wrong. The CDR3 extends over 16 amino acids. Germline V gene lookup returns CDR1 MDHEN and CDR2 SYDVKM. The CDR3 loop reads CASSLDRVTGVNEQYF. Written as DNA, the CDR3 is TGTGCCAGCAGTTTAGATAGGGTGACAGGGGTAAACGAGCAGTACTTC.

This chain uses TRBV5-1 with TRBJ1-5; 7 bases fit TRBD1. The germline gives CDR1 SGHRS, CDR2 YFSETQ. The CDR3 totals 18 residues. V gave up 4 bases and J gave up 1 base; unmatched junction bases: 14. The CDR3, as DNA: TGCGCCAGCAGCCCAGGGACAGTGGCCCGGGGCAGCAATCAGCCCCAGCATTTT. As protein: CASSPGTVARGSNQPQHF.

The chain employs TRBV19 and TRBJ1-1, with a possible D match to TRBD1 (5 bases). The germline gives CDR1 LNHDA, CDR2 SQIVND (reference sequence). Trimming removed 3 bases from V and 6 bases from J, with 8 bases in between. This CDR3 region has 12 residues. The CDR3 protein is CASSILGAEAFF. The CDR3 DNA is TGTGCCAGTAGTATTCTAGGGGCTGAAGCTTTCTTT.

The chain is built from TRBV28 and TRBJ1-2; D is ambiguous. Trimming pared 7 bases from V and 1 base from J, leaving 10 bases between. The germline V gene has CDR1 MDHEN and CDR2 SYDVKM. The CDR3 sequence is 13 residues long. In DNA form, the CDR3 reads TGTGCCAGCATAAACCGGGTTAACTATGGCTACACCTTC. It encodes CASINRVNYGYTF.

J is TRBJ2-7 and V is TRBV7-9; TRBD1 matches 9 bases. V gave up 1 base and J gave up 4 bases; unmatched junction bases: 5. Germline V gene sequence: CDR1 SEHNR, CDR2 FQNEAQ (reference sequence). This CDR3 has 15 amino acids. CDR3 amino acids: CASSLERQGVYEQYF. DNA for the CDR3: TGTGCCAGCAGCTTAGAGAGACAGGGGGTGTACGAGCAGTACTTC.

The rearrangement uses TRBV7-2 and TRBJ1-2; D unclear. Germline V CDR1 and CDR2: SGHTA, FQGNSA. This CDR3 has 14 amino acids. With 2 bases removed from V and 2 bases from J, the gap between germline ends came to 9 bases. In DNA form, the CDR3 reads TGTGCCAGCAGCTTATCCAACCTAAACTATGGCTACACCTTC. Translating gives CASSLSNLNYGYTF.

This rearrangement joins TRBV6-1 to TRBJ2-5, with 9 bases that match TRBD1. The CDR3 consists of 14 residues. J lost 4 bases, V lost 7 bases, and 7 bases had no gene match. Germline V lookup: CDR1 MNHNS, CDR2 SASEGT. The CDR3 DNA is TGTGCCAGCACTTACAGGGGACAGGGAGAGACCCAGTACTTC. Its translation is CASTYRGQGETQYF.

This clone was picked up one time. The genes are TRBV21-1 and TRBJ2-7; no check of the table's D call, TRBD1, against the DNA was made. TRBV21-1 is marked as a pseudogene. The CDR3 is 16 amino acids. The chain's CDR3 is CASSKAELPQGYEQYF. The CDR3 DNA reads TGTGCCAGCAGCAAAGCGGAACTCCCGCAGGGCTACGAGCAGTACTTC.

This chain links TRBV9 with TRBJ2-1, with 11 bases aligning to TRBD2. From germline, CDR1 is SGDLS and CDR2 YYNGEE. V lost 4 bases, J lost 6 bases, and 6 bases stayed unmatched. The CDR3 runs 15 residues. CDR3 bases: TGTGCCAGCAGCCCTCTAGCGGGGGGCCCCAATGAGCAGTTCTTC. Translating it yields CASSPLAGGPNEQFF.

The chain uses TRBV5-1 and TRBJ1-1, with 10 bases fitting TRBD1. This CDR3 has 18 residues. V was clipped by 7 bases and J by 3 bases; unmatched bases: 18. Germline V gene data show CDR1 as SGHRS and CDR2 as YFSETQ. As DNA, the CDR3 is TGCGCCAGCCTGTCAGGGGGGACAGGGGAATTAGGTGACACTGAAGCTTTCTTT. Amino acid sequence: CASLSGGTGELGDTEAFF.

This chain connects TRBV4-1 to TRBJ2-3; D gene uncertain. Trimming took off 1 base at V and 5 bases at J, with 4 bases between the two ends. This CDR3 has 12 amino acids. Germline loops: CDR1 MGHRA, CDR2 YSYEKL. The CDR3 protein is CASSQGVDTQYF. The CDR3 region has the DNA TGCGCCAGCAGCCAAGGAGTAGATACGCAGTATTTT.